The 3 T cell receptor beta chains listed next were all sequenced from one sample in a study of T cell responses to AZD1222 COVID-19 vaccine. Generated by immunoSEQ multiplex PCR, the TCRdb table keeps only in-frame clones and is missing some. The table has some 130,000 clones, over 75% seen once; the top ten hold about 7.1%. The input for sequencing was peripheral blood, taken on day 0 of AZD1222 vaccination. These receptors all come from an adult in good health.

The rearrangement links TRBV5-8 to TRBJ1-1; D may be TRBD1 (5 bases). Germline V gene lookup returns CDR1 SGHTS and CDR2 YDEGEE. The CDR3 runs 16 residues. V was clipped by 2 bases and J by 1 base, with 15 bases between them. The CDR3 reads CASSFHRQYPNTEAFF. CDR3 nucleotide sequence: TGTGCCAGCAGCTTCCACCGACAGTACCCGAACACTGAAGCTTTCTTT.

This clone has just a few counts. The chain links TRBV28 to TRBJ1-1; D possibly corresponds to TRBD1 (5 bases). The germline V and J ends were trimmed by 8 bases and 1 base, with 23 bases remaining between them. Germline CDR1 and CDR2: MDHEN and SYDVKM. The CDR3 extends over 17 amino acids. The CDR3 protein is CASSGPPFPGGNTEAFF. The CDR3, as DNA: TGTGCCAGCTCGGGGCCACCCTTCCCCGGAGGGAACACTGAAGCTTTCTTT.

The V gene is TRBV7-9, the J gene TRBJ1-4, with no clear D. Germline V lookup: CDR1 SEHNR, CDR2 FQNEAQ (reference sequence). The CDR3 spans 13 residues. Trimming stripped 5 bases from V and 7 bases from J, with 11 bases between. Here the CDR3 reads CASSRRGGEKLFF. The DNA for the CDR3 is TGTGCCAGCAGCCGCCGGGGTGGTGAAAAACTGTTTTTT. The full variable domain, completed using reference TRBV7-9 and TRBJ1-4, is DTGVSQNPRHKITKRGQNVTFRCDPISEHNRLYWYRQTLGQGPEFLTYFQNEAQLEKSRLLSDRFSAERPKGSFSTLEIQRTEQGDSAMYLCASSRRGGEKLFFGSGTQLSVL.